This is a list of T cell receptor beta chains from one sample in a study of T cell repertoires in cytomegalovirus infection. The antigens for these receptors are not known. TCRdb ran MiXCR on the reads and lists one entry per CDR3 protein. Seen here are 100,000 or so distinct CDR3 sequences, 25% to 35% observed once, and the top ten hold more than 70%. Sequenced material: CD8+ T cells from cultured PBMCs, taken from culture after CMV antigen stimulation. These TCRs come from a human donor in good health (CMV status not recorded). Some clones in this sample may be carry-over from other donors' samples. CDR3s include the opening cysteine and the closing phenylalanine or tryptophan. A D gene is named only where the DNA matches it firmly. The size of a clone is reported for some rows only, either as once, few or many, or as a class for expanded clones.

V: TRBV7-2; D: TRBD1; J: TRBJ2-2; size: few; DNA: TGTGCCATCCGGGGACAGGGGGTCGTCGGGGAGCTGTTTTTT; CDR3: CAIRGQGVVGELFF
V: TRBV7-9; D: .; J: TRBJ2-1; size: .; DNA: TGTGCCAGCACCCCCATCCCCCCAGGAGATGAGCAGTTCTTC; CDR3: CASTPIPPGDEQFF
V: TRBV24-1; D: TRBD2; J: TRBJ2-1; size: .; DNA: TGTGCCACCAGTGATCTGCTCGGGGGGAATGAGCAGTTCTTC; CDR3: CATSDLLGGNEQFF
V: TRBV19; D: .; J: TRBJ2-2; size: .; DNA: TGTGCCAGTAGTATAGATCCCGGGGAGCTGTTTTTT; CDR3: CASSIDPGELFF
V: TRBV29-1; D: TRBD2; J: TRBJ2-3; size: few; DNA: TGCAGCGTTGAAGGAGGGACTAGCGGGACCACAGATACGCAGTATTTT; CDR3: CSVEGGTSGTTDTQYF